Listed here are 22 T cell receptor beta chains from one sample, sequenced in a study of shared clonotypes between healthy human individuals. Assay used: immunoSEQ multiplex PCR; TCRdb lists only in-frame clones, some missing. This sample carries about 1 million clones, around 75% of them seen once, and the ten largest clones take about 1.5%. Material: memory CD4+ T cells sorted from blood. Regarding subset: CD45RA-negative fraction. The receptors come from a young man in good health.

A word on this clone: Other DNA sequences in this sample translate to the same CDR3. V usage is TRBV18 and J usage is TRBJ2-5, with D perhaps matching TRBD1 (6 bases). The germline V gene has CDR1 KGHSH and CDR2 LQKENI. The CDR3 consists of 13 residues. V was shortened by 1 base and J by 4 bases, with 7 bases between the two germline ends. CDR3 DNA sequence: TGTGCCAGCTCACCACGAGGGGGAGAGACCCAGTACTTC. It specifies CASSPRGGETQYF.

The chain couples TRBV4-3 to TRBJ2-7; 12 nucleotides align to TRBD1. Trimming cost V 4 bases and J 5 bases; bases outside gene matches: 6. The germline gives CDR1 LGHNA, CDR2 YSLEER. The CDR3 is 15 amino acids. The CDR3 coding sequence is TGCGCCAGCAGCCGGCAAGGGACAGGGGGCGACGAGCAGTACTTC. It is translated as CASSRQGTGGDEQYF.

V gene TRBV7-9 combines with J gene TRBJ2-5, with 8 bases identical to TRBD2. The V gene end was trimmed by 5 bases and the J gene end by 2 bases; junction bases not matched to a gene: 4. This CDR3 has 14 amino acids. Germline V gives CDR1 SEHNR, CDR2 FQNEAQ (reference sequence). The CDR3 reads CASSQGGGQETQYF. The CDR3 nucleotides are TGTGCCAGCAGCCAAGGCGGGGGGCAAGAGACCCAGTACTTC.

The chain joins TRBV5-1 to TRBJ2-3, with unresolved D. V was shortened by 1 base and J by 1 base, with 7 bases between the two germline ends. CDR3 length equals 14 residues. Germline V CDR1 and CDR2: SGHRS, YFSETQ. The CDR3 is CASSLIAGTDTQYF. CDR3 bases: TGCGCCAGCAGCTTGATAGCCGGCACAGATACGCAGTATTTT. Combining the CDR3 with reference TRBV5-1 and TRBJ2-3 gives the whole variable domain KAGVTQTPRYLIKTRGQQVTLSCSPISGHRSVSWYQQTPGQGLQFLFEYFSETQRNKGNFPGRFSGRQFSNSRSEMNVSTLELGDSALYLCASSLIAGTDTQYFGPGTRLTVL.

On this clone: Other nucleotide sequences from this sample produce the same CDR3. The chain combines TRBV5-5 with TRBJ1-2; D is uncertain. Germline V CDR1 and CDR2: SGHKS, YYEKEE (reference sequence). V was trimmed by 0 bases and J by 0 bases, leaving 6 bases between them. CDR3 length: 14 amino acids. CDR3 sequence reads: CASSLGSPNYGYTF. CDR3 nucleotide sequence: TGTGCCAGCAGCTTGGGGTCTCCTAACTATGGCTACACCTTC.

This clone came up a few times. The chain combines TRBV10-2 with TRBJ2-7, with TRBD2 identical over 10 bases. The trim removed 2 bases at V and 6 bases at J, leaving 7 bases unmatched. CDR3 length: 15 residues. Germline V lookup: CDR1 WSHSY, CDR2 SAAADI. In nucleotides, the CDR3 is TGCGCCAGCAGTGAGGGTGCTAGCGGGGGCTCCGAGCAGTACTTC. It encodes CASSEGASGGSEQYF.

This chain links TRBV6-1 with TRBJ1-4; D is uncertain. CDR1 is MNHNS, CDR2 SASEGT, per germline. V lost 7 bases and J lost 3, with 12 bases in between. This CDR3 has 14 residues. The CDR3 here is CASILGSANEKLFF. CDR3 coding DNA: TGTGCCAGCATCCTGGGCTCCGCTAATGAAAAACTGTTTTTT.

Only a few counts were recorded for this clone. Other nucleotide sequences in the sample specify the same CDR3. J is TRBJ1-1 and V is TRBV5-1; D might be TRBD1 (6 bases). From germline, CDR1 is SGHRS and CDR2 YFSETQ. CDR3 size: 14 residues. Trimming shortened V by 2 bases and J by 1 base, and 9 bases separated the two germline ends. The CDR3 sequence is CASSLGQPNTEAFF. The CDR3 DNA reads TGCGCCAGCAGCTTAGGACAGCCGAACACTGAAGCTTTCTTT.

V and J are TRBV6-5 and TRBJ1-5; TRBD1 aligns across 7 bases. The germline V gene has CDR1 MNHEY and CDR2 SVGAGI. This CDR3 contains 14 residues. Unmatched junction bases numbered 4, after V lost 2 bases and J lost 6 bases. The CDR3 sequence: CASSYATGIQPQHF. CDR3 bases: TGTGCCAGCAGTTACGCGACAGGGATTCAGCCCCAGCATTTT.

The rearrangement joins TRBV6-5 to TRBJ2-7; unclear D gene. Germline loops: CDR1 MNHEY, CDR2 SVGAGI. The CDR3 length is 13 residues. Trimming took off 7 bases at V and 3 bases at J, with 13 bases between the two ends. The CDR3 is CASKSDGRYEQYF. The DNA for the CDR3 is TGTGCCAGCAAATCAGACGGACGCTACGAGCAGTACTTC.

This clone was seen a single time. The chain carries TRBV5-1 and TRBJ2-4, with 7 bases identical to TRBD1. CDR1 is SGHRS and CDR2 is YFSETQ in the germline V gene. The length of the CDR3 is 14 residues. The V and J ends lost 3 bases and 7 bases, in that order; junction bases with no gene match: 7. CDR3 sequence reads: CASSSTGAPNIQYF. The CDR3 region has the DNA TGCGCCAGCAGCTCAACAGGGGCCCCTAACATTCAGTACTTC.

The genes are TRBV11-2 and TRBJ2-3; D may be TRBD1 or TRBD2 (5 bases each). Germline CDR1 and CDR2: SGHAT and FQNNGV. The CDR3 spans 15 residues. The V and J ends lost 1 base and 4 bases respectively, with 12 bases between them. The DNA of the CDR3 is TGTGCCAGCAGCTTAGGGGGGTTTCCCGCAGATACGCAGTATTTT. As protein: CASSLGGFPADTQYF.

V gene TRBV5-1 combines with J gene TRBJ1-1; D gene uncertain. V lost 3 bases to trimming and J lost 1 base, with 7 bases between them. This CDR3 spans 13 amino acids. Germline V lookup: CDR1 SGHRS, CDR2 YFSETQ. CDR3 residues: CASSWDTNTEAFF. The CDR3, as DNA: TGCGCCAGCAGCTGGGATACGAACACTGAAGCTTTCTTT.

The chain's CDR3 is CASSLSWVAGNTEAFF. The CDR3 DNA sequence: TGTGCCAGCAGTTTATCTTGGGTCGCGGGGAACACTGAAGCTTTCTTT. The rearrangement uses TRBV27 and TRBJ1-1; unclear D gene. Trimming stripped 0 bases from V and 1 base from J, with 12 bases between. This CDR3 has 16 residues. Germline-derived CDR1 and CDR2 are MNHEY and SMNVEV (reference sequence).

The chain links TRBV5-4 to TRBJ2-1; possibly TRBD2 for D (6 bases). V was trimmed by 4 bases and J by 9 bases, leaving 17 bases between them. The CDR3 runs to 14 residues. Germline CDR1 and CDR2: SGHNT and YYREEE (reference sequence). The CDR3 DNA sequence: TGTGCCAGCAGCGCTCCGGGAACGCGGGGTGAGCAGTTCTTC. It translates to CASSAPGTRGEQFF.

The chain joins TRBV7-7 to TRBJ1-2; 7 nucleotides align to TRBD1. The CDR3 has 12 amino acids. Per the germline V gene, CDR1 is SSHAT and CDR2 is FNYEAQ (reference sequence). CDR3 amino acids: CAIGTAPGGYTF. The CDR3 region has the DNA TGTGCTATTGGGACAGCCCCGGGGGGCTACACCTTC.

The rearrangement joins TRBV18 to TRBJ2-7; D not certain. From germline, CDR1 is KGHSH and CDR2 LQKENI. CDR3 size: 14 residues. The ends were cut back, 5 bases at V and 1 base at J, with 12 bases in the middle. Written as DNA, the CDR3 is TGTGCCAGCTCAATGACGACCGCTTCCTACGAGCAGTACTTC. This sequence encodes CASSMTTASYEQYF.

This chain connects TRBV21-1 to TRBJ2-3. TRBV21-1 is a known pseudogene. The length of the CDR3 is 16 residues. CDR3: CASSKDPGVGTDTQYF. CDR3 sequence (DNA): TGTGCCAGCAGCAAAGATCCGGGCGTGGGGACAGATACGCAGTATTTT.

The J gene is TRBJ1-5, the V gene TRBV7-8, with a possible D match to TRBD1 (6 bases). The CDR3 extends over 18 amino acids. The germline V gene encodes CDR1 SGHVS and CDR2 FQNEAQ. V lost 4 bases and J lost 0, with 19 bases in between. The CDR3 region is CASSSAGGGFYSNQPQHF. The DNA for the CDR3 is TGTGCCAGCAGCTCAGCGGGGGGGGGCTTCTATAGCAATCAGCCCCAGCATTTT. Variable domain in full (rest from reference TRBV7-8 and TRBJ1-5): GAGVSQSPRYKVAKRGQDVALRCDPISGHVSLFWYQQALGQGPEFLTYFQNEAQLDKSGLPSDRFFAERPEGSVSTLKIQRTQQEDSAVYLCASSSAGGGFYSNQPQHFGDGTRLSIL.

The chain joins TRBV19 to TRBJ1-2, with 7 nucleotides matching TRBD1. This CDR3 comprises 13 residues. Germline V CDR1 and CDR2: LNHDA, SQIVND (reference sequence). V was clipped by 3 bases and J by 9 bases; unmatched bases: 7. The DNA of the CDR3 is TGTGCCAGTAGTATCTCTAGACAGGGAAGCTACACCTTC. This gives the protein CASSISRQGSYTF.

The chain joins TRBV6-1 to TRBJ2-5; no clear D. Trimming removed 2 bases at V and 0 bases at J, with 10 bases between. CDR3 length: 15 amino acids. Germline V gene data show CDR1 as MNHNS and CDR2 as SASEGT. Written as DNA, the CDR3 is TGTGCCAGCAGTGAAATGACCGGGTACCAAGAGACCCAGTACTTC. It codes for CASSEMTGYQETQYF.

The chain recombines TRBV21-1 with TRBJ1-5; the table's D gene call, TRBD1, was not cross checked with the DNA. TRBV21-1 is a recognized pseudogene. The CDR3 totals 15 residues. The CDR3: CASSGDRGTNQPQHF. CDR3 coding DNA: TGTGCCAGCAGCGGGGACAGGGGGACCAATCAGCCCCAGCATTTT.